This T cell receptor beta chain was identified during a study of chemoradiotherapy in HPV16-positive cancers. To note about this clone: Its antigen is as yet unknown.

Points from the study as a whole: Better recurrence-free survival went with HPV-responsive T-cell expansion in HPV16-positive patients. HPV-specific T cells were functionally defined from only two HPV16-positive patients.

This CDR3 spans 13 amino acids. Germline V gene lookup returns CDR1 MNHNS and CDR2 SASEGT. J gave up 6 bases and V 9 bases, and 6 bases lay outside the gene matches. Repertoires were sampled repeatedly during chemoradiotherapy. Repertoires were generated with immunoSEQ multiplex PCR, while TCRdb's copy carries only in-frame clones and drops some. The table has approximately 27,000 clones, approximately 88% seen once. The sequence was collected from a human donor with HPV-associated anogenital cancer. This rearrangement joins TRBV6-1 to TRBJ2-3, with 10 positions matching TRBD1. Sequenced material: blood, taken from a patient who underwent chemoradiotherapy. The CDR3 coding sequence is TGTGCCAGTGCCGGGACAGGGGTGGATACGCAGTATTTT. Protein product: CASAGTGVDTQYF.